Below, one TCR beta chain is given with its context. This specimen comes from a study of blood T cells in healthy people across ages. The second PCR ran roughly 7 to 12 cycles with a sample-barcoded 5' primer and J-beta primers. TCRdb re-derived calls from the 5' RACE reads in MiXCR, one entry per CDR3 protein. The sample consists of 1 million or so distinct CDR3 sequences, roughly 24% of them appearing once. The CDR3 runs 17 residues. V lost 6 bases, J lost 0 bases, and 18 bases lay in between. The sample was also linked to a second study, of T cells of mothers and their children.

The TCR originated in a girl aged 2 to 9 in good health. Sequencing was performed on blood. V gene TRBV12-3 or TRBV12-4 combines with J gene TRBJ2-4; possible D gene TRBD1, 6 bases. The CDR3 is CASRSLDSRLAKNIQYF. The CDR3 nucleotides read TGTGCCAGCAGATCCCTGGACAGTCGACTAGCCAAAAACATTCAGTACTTC.